The 3 T cell receptor beta chains reported below all come from one sample, sequenced in a study of cytomegalovirus exposure and HLA in healthy donors. PCR employed 60 Vbeta and 13 Jbeta primers. Profiled with immunoSEQ multiplex PCR; TCRdb holds only in-frame clones, not every one. The data hold more than 55,000 clones, with approximately 80% observed a single time. The sequenced material came from PBMCs. These receptors came from a man aged 25-45 years in good health and CMV-seronegative.

V gene TRBV7-6 combines with J gene TRBJ1-1, with D maybe TRBD1 (5 bases). CDR1 and CDR2 (germline): SGHVS, FNYEAQ. V was clipped by 4 bases and J by 1 base, with 13 bases between them. This CDR3 is built from 15 residues. The CDR3 protein is CASSYETGGNTEAFF. The DNA of the CDR3 is TGTGCCAGCAGCTACGAGACGGGGGGGAACACTGAAGCTTTCTTT.

This clone was observed a few times. The chain carries TRBV6-1 and TRBJ1-1, with D maybe TRBD1 (6 bases). Germline V gene sequence: CDR1 MNHNS, CDR2 SASEGT. Trimming took 4 bases from V and 2 from J, leaving 17 bases between them. CDR3 length: 16 amino acids. The CDR3 coding sequence is TGTGCCAGCAGTGCCCCGACAGGCCCTCCTAACACTGAAGCTTTCTTT. It encodes CASSAPTGPPNTEAFF.

CDR3 amino acids: CASRPIRDTYSNQPQHF. CDR3 nucleotides: TGTGCCAGCAGACCGATCAGGGACACCTATAGCAATCAGCCCCAGCATTTT. V usage is TRBV27 and J usage is TRBJ1-5; possibly TRBD1 for D (6 bases). In germline, CDR1 is MNHEY, CDR2 SMNVEV (reference sequence). The CDR3 is 17 amino acids. Between the trimmed V and J ends, which lost 6 bases and 0 bases, there was a span of 18 bases.